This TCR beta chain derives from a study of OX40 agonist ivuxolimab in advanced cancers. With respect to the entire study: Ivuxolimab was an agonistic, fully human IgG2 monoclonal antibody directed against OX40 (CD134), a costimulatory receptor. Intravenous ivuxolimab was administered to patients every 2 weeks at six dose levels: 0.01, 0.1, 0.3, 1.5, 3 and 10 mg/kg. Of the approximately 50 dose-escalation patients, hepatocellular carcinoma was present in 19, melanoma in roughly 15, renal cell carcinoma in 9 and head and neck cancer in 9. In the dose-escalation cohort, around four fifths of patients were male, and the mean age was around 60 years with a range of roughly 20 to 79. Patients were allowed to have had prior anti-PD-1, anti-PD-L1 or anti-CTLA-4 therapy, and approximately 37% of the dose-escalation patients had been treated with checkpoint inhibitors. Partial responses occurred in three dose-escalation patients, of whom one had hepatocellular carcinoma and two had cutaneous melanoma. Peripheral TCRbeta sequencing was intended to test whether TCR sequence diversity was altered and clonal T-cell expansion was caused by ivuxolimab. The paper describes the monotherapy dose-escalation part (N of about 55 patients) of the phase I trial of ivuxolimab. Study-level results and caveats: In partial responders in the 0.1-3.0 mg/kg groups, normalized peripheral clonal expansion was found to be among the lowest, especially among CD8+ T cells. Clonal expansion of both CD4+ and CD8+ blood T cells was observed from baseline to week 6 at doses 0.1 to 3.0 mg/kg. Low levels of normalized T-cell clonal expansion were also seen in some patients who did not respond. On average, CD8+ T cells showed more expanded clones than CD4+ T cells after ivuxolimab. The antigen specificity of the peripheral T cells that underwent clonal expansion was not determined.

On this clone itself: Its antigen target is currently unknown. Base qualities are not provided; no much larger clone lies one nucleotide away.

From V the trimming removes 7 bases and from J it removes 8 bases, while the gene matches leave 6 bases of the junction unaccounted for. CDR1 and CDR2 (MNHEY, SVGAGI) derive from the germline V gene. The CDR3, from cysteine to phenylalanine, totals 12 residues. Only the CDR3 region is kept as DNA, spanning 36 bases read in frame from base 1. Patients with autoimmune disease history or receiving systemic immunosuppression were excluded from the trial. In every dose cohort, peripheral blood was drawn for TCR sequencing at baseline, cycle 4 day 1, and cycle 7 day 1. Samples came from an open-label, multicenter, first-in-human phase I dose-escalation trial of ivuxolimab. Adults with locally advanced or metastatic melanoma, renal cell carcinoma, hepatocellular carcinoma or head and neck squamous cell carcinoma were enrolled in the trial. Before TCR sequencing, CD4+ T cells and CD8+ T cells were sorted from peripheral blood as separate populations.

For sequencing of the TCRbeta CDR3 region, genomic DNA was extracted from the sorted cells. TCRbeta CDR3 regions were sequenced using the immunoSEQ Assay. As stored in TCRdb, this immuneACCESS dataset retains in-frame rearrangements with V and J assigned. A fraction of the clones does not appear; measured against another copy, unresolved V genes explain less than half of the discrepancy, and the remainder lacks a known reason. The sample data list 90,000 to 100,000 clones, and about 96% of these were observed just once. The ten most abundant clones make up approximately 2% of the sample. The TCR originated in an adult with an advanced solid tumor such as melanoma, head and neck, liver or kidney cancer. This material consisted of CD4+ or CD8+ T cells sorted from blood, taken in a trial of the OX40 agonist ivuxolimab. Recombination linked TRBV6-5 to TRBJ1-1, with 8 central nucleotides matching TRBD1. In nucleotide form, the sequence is TGTGCCAGCACCTCGGACAGGGTAGAAGCTTTCTTT. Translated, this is CASTSDRVEAFF.